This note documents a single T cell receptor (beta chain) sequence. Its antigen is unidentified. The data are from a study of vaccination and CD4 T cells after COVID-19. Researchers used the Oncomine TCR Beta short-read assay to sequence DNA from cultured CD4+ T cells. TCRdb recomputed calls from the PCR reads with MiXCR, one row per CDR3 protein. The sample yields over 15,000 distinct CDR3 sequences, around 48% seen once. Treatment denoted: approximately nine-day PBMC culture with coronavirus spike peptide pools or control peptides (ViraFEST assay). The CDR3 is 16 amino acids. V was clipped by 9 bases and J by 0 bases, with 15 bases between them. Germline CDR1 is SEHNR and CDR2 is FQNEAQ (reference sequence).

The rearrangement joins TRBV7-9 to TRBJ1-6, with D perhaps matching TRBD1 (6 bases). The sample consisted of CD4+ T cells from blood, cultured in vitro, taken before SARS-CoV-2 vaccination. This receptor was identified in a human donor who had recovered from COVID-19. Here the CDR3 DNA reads TGTGCCAGTCTGCAGGGGTCAGGCTCCTATAATTCACCCCTCCACTTT. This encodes CASLQGSGSYNSPLHF.